What follows is one T cell receptor beta chain and its context. Its antigen is still unknown. No qualities accompany the bases; no much larger clone lies one base away. The record originates from a study of STAT5B mutations in CD4+ large granular lymphocyte leukemia (dated by TCRdb to between 2021 and 2023). Regarding the complete study: When cryopreserved patient cells were available, CD8+ cells were first depleted, and selection with anti-CD4 microbeads was then performed. TCRbeta repertoires of CD4+ T-cell large granular lymphocyte leukemia patients were compared with those of healthy blood donors. The purity of purified fractions was confirmed by flow cytometry on FACSCanto II or FACSVerse to exceed 95% among lymphocytes.

Results the study describes overall, beyond this receptor: Main leukemic clonotypes were private to each patient, although approximately 25% of the main leukemic clonotypes were found at low frequency in the non-leukemic repertoires of other patients. The data were not HLA-matched, and the higher clonality in CD4+ T-LGLL than in CD8+ T-LGLL could be due to the relatively small sample size. Patient cell sources were heterogeneous, and only five to seven CD4-sorted patient samples entered the clonality comparison with healthy controls. CD4-sorted patient repertoires appeared more clonal than healthy CD4+ repertoires, and this difference persisted after removing the putative leukemic clones.

Patients with CD4+ T-LGLL were recruited at hematology units in Padova (Italy), Helsinki (Finland) and Shinshu (Japan). Patient samples were bead-purified CD4+, CD4+CD8+, CD57+ or CD56+ fractions, or unselected PBMC, depending on sample availability. The TCRbeta data from patients were combined with somatic STAT5B mutation profiles that came from deep amplicon sequencing of the same DNA. All TCR-sequenced material derived from peripheral blood: patient blood samples and healthy donor buffy coats. Ficoll-Hypaque gradient centrifugation was used to isolate peripheral blood mononuclear cells. Genomic DNA was extracted using the Gentra Puregene Cell and Tissue kit, and a Qubit 2.0 fluorometer was used to quantify it. The immunoSEQ assay at survey resolution was applied to genomic DNA for sequencing of TCRbeta rearrangements. As for how the authors treated the data: Any clonotype making up more than 5% of the repertoire was considered a putative leukemic clone, which gave 55 to 75 such clones in fewer than 35 patients. A lowest detectable productive clonotype frequency of 2.59 x 10-5 was observed in the TCR sequencing data. Only productive TCRbeta rearrangements, meaning sequences that were complete and in-frame, were kept for the analyses. Sample clonality was computed as Simpson clonality in the immunoSEQ Analyzer version 3.0. Clones were binned by frequency as very rare, small, medium, large (1-20%) or hyperexpanded (>20%). Generation probabilities were estimated with OLGA 1.2.3, V-gene circos plots were generated with VDJtools, specificities were searched for in VDJdb, and CDR3 motifs were identified with GLIPH. In TCRdb, the immuneACCESS table is reduced to in-frame sequences with V and J assigned. These tables do not hold every clone; where another copy was compared, an unresolved V gene accounts for under half, and the others remain unexplained. V and J calls plus clone size are reproduced from that table; the DNA served to infer D and trimming. In all, the sample holds 5,800 or so clones, and roughly 70% of those were seen once. The ten largest clones represent about 2.1% of the sample.

Material for sequencing was PBMCs. This TCR was recovered from a woman between 65 and 79 years old with CD4+ T-cell large granular lymphocyte leukemia.

The CDR3 has the sequence CASSLGQTNTEAFF. The nucleotides read TGTGCCAGCAGCTTAGGACAAACGAACACTGAAGCTTTCTTT. The rearrangement combines TRBV7-6 with TRBJ1-1; the D segment cannot be called with confidence. V gives up 1 base and J gives up 1 base, and the segment between their germline ends measures 7 bases. CDR1 SGHVS and CDR2 FNYEAQ were looked up in the germline V gene. Its CDR3 holds 14 amino acids, cysteine through phenylalanine. Just CDR3 DNA is preserved here, 42 bases in frame from base 1.